A selection of T cell receptor beta chains follows, all from one sample in a study of blood T cell repertoires in COVID-19. TCRdb keeps only in-frame clones here, not all; method: immunoSEQ multiplex PCR. The profile shows under 60,000 clones, about four fifths of them singletons. The sequenced sample consisted of peripheral blood. The source is a man in his sixties with acute or convalescent COVID-19. Both conserved end residues are part of each CDR3.

j_call: TRBJ2-7; v_call: TRBV7-8; cdr3_aa: CASSFGWTGSSSYEQYF
j_call: TRBJ2-1; v_call: TRBV30; cdr3_aa: CAWSVGRGPYNEQFF
j_call: TRBJ2-6; v_call: TRBV2; cdr3_aa: CASDSEPGANVLTF
j_call: TRBJ1-2; v_call: TRBV27; cdr3_aa: CASSLGQGVGGYTF
j_call: TRBJ2-1; v_call: TRBV7-2; cdr3_aa: CASSSSGPYNEQFF
j_call: TRBJ1-6; v_call: TRBV9; cdr3_aa: CASSVGQGGYNSPLHF
j_call: TRBJ2-7; v_call: TRBV29-1; cdr3_aa: CSVEVGTYEQYF
j_call: TRBJ1-1; v_call: TRBV19; cdr3_aa: CASSPKTGGAGAFF
j_call: TRBJ1-2; v_call: TRBV6-5; cdr3_aa: CASSYSISHRGQGYTF
j_call: TRBJ1-2; v_call: TRBV6-5; cdr3_aa: CASSYSAGGNYGYTF
j_call: TRBJ1-2; v_call: TRBV28; cdr3_aa: CASSPGTLSGYGYTF
j_call: TRBJ1-2; v_call: TRBV2; cdr3_aa: CASSGGGIGGYTF
j_call: TRBJ1-6; v_call: TRBV7-9; cdr3_aa: CASALSFGQPNSPLHF
j_call: TRBJ1-6; v_call: TRBV15; cdr3_aa: CATSRDLGGSGSPLHF
j_call: TRBJ1-6; v_call: TRBV5-1; cdr3_aa: CASSLGQGASPLHF
j_call: TRBJ1-3; v_call: TRBV19; cdr3_aa: CASSPRGTRDNSGNTIYF
j_call: TRBJ1-1; v_call: TRBV19; cdr3_aa: CASSMGQGRTEAFF
j_call: TRBJ1-1; v_call: TRBV7-9; cdr3_aa: CASSHRRDNEAFF
j_call: TRBJ1-6; v_call: TRBV6-5; cdr3_aa: CASSFLGQGGNSPLHF
j_call: TRBJ1-1; v_call: TRBV5-6; cdr3_aa: CASSYYRGPRKSTEAFF
j_call: TRBJ2-2; v_call: TRBV4-1; cdr3_aa: CASSQDPSGAANTGELFF
j_call: TRBJ1-1; v_call: TRBV19; cdr3_aa: CASIGGSAEAFF
j_call: TRBJ1-5; v_call: TRBV2; cdr3_aa: CASSEQGGGNQPQHF
j_call: TRBJ2-5; v_call: TRBV12-3/TRBV12-4; cdr3_aa: CASNGGEETQYF
j_call: TRBJ2-7; v_call: TRBV20-1; cdr3_aa: CSASGLEFYEQYF
j_call: TRBJ2-7; v_call: TRBV29-1; cdr3_aa: CSVEGGSTGTPGEQYF
j_call: TRBJ1-5; v_call: TRBV6-2/TRBV6-3; cdr3_aa: CASSPSGTGRVQPQHF
j_call: TRBJ1-2; v_call: TRBV3-1/TRBV3-2; cdr3_aa: CASSRGTGYYGYTF
j_call: TRBJ2-5; v_call: TRBV5-1; cdr3_aa: CASSSSSSGGREETQYF
j_call: TRBJ2-3; v_call: TRBV28; cdr3_aa: CASSSARFPGGSTDTQYF
j_call: TRBJ1-5; v_call: TRBV7-2; cdr3_aa: CASSLAGSLDQPQHF